This record looks at one T cell receptor beta chain sequence and its context. What it binds is unknown. The data were produced by immunoSEQ multiplex PCR, yet TCRdb's version contains in-frame clones alone and is incomplete. The sample carries around 65,000 clones, 65% to 80% recorded once. CDR1 and CDR2 (germline): SGHTA, FQGNSA. The CDR3 has 15 residues. V was clipped by 3 bases and J by 7 bases, with 15 bases between them. The data were taken from a study of T cell responses to AZD1222 COVID-19 vaccine. The study's findings and limits: Baseline seropositivity occurred in only a handful of AZD1222 recipients. Spike-specific TCR breadth and depth were elevated following two AZD1222 doses. The repertoires were collected only after the peak T cell response.

The sample was peripheral blood, taken on day 0 of AZD1222 vaccination. The receptor was derived from an adult in good health. The rearrangement joins TRBV7-2 to TRBJ2-2, with D tentatively TRBD2 (7 bases). Written as DNA, the CDR3 is TGTGCCAGCAGCTTCGAGGGGGGGCCGAGCGGGGAGCTGTTTTTT. Translation gives CASSFEGGPSGELFF.